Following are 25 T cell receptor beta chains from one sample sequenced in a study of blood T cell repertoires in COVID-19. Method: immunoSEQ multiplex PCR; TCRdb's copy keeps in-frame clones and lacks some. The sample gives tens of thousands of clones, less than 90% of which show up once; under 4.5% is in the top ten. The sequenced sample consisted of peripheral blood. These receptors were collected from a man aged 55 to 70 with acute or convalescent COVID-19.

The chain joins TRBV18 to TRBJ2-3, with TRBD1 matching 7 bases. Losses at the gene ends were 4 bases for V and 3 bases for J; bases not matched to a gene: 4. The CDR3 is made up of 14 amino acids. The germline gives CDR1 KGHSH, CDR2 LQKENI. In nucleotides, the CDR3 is TGTGCCAGCTCACTCGACAGGGTTACAGATACGCAGTATTTT. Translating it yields CASSLDRVTDTQYF.

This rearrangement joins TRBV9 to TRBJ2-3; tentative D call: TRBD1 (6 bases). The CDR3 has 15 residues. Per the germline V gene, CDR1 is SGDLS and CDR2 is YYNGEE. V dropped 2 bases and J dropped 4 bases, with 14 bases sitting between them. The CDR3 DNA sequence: TGTGCCAGCAGCGTTCCACAGGGTCCCCCAGATACGCAGTATTTT. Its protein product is CASSVPQGPPDTQYF.

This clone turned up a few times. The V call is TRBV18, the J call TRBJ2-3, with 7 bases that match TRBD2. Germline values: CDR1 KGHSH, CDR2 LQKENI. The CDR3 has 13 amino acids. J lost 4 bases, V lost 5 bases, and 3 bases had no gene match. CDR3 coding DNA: TGTGCCAGCTCATGGGACTACTCAGATACGCAGTATTTT. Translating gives CASSWDYSDTQYF.

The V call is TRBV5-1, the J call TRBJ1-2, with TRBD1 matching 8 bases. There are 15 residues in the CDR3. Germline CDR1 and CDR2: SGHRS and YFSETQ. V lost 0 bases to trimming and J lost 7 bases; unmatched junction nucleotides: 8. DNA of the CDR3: TGCGCCAGCAGCTTGGATGGACAGGGAGGGCTTGGCTACACCTTC. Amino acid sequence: CASSLDGQGGLGYTF.

In DNA, the CDR3 is TGTGCCAGCAGCCTTGGGACAGTCAATCAGCCCCAGCATTTT. Its translation is CASSLGTVNQPQHF. This sequence joins TRBV5-5 and TRBJ1-5; 7 bases match TRBD1. The CDR3 has 14 residues. Germline trimming cut 4 bases from V and 3 bases from J; bases unmatched to any gene: 4. Looked up from germline, CDR1 is SGHKS and CDR2 is YYEKEE (reference sequence).

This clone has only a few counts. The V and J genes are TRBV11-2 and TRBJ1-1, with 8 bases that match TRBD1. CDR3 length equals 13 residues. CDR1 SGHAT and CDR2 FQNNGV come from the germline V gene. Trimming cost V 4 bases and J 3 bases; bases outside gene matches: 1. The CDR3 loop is CASSSQGDTEAFF. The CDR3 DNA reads TGTGCCAGCAGCTCACAGGGGGACACTGAAGCTTTCTTT.

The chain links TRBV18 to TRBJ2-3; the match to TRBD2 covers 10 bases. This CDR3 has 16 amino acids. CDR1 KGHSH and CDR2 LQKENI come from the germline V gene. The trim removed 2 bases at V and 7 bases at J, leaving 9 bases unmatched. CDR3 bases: TGTGCCAGCTCACCAACCGGGACTAGCGTTTTGTATACGCAGTATTTT. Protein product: CASSPTGTSVLYTQYF. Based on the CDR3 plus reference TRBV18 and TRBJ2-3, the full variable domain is NAGVMQNPRHLVRRRGQEARLRCSPMKGHSHVYWYRQLPEEGLKFMVYLQKENIIDESGMPKERFSAEFPKEGPSILRIQQVVRGDSAAYFCASSPTGTSVLYTQYFGPGTRLTVL.

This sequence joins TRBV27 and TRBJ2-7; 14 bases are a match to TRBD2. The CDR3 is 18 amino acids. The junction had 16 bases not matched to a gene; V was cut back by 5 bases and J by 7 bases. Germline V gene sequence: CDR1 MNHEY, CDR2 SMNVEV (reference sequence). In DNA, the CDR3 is TGTGCCAGCAGTCCGGGACTAGCGGGAGAATTCCCACCAAGGGAGCAGTACTTC. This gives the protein CASSPGLAGEFPPREQYF.

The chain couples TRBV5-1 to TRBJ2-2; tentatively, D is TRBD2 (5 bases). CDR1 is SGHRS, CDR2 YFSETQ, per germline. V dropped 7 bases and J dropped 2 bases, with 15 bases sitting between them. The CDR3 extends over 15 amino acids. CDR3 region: CASRHQRTNTGELFF. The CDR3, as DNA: TGCGCCAGCCGACACCAGCGGACTAACACCGGGGAGCTGTTTTTT.

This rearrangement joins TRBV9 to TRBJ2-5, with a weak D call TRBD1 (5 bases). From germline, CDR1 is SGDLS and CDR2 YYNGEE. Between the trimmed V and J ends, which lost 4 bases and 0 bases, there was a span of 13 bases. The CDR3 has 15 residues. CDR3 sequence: CASSHRTTHQETQYF. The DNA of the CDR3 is TGTGCCAGCAGCCACCGGACAACCCACCAAGAGACCCAGTACTTC.

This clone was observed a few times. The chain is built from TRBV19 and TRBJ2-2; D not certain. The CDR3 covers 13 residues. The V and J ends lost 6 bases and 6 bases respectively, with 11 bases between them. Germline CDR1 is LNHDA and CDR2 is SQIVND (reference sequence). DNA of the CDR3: TGTGCCAGTAGCAGATTATTGGCCGGGGAGCTGTTTTTT. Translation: CASSRLLAGELFF.

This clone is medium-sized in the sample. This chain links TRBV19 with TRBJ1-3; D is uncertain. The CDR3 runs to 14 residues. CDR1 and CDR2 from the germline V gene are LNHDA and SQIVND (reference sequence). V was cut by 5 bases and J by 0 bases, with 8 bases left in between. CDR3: CASSPTDSGNTIYF. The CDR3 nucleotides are TGTGCCAGTAGTCCGACTGACTCTGGAAACACCATATATTTT.

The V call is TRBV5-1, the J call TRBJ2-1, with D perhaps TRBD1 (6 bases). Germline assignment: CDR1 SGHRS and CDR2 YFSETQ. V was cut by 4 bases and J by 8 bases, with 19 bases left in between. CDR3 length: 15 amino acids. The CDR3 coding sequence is TGCGCCAGCAGCGGGGACATCCTTGTGGGGGATGAGCAGTTCTTC. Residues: CASSGDILVGDEQFF. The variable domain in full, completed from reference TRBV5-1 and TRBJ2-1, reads KAGVTQTPRYLIKTRGQQVTLSCSPISGHRSVSWYQQTPGQGLQFLFEYFSETQRNKGNFPGRFSGRQFSNSRSEMNVSTLELGDSALYLCASSGDILVGDEQFFGPGTRLTVL.

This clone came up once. Here the CDR3 DNA reads TGTGCCAGTAGTATAGATTTCGGGGGAGAGGCAGATACGCAGTATTTT. It translates to CASSIDFGGEADTQYF. The chain uses TRBV19 and TRBJ2-3; TRBD2 might be the D (6 bases). Trimming removed 0 bases from V and 4 bases from J, with 14 bases in between. The CDR3 is made up of 16 amino acids. Germline V gives CDR1 LNHDA, CDR2 SQIVND (reference sequence).

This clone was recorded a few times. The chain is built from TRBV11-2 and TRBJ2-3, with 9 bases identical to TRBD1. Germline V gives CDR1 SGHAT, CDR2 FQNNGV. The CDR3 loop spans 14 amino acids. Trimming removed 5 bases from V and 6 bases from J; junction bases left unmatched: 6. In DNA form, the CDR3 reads TGTGCCAGCAGCCCACAGGGGGCCGGGGATACGCAGTATTTT. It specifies CASSPQGAGDTQYF.

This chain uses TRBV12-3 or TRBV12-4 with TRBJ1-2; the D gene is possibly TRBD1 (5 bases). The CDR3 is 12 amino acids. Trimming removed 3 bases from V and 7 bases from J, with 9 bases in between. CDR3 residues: CASSFSGGGYTF. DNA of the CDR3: TGTGCCAGCAGTTTCTCGGGGGGTGGCTACACCTTC.

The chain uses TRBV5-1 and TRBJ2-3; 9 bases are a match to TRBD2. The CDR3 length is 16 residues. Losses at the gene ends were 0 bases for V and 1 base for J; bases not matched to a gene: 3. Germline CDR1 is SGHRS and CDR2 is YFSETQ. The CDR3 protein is CASSLEVAGGTDTQYF. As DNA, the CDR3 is TGCGCCAGCAGCTTGGAAGTAGCGGGAGGCACAGATACGCAGTATTTT. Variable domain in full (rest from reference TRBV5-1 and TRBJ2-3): KAGVTQTPRYLIKTRGQQVTLSCSPISGHRSVSWYQQTPGQGLQFLFEYFSETQRNKGNFPGRFSGRQFSNSRSEMNVSTLELGDSALYLCASSLEVAGGTDTQYFGPGTRLTVL.

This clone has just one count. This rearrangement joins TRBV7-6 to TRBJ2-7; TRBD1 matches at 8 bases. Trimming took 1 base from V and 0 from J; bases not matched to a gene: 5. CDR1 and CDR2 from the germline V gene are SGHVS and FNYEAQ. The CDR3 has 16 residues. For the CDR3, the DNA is TGTGCCAGCAGCTTAGGGGGACAGGCGAGCTCCTACGAGCAGTACTTC. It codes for CASSLGGQASSYEQYF.

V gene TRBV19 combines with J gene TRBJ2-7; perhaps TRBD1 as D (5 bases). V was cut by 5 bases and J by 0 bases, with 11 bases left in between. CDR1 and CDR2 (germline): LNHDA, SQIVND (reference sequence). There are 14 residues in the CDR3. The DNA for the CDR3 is TGTGCCAGTAGTGCTGACAGAGTCTCCTACGAGCAGTACTTC. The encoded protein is CASSADRVSYEQYF.

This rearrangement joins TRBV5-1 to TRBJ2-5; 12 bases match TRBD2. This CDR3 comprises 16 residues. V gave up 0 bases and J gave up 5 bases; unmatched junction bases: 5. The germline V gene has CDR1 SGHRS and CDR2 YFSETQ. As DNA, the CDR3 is TGCGCCAGCAGCTTGGTACCTAGCGGGGGGGCCGAGACCCAGTACTTC. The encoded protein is CASSLVPSGGAETQYF. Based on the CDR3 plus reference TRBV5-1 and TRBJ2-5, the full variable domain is KAGVTQTPRYLIKTRGQQVTLSCSPISGHRSVSWYQQTPGQGLQFLFEYFSETQRNKGNFPGRFSGRQFSNSRSEMNVSTLELGDSALYLCASSLVPSGGAETQYFGPGTRLLVL.

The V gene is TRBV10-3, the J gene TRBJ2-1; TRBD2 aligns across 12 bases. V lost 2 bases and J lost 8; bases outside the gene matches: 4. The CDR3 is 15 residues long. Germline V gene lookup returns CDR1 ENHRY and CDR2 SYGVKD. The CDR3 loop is CAISEETSGGDEQFF. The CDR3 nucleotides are TGTGCCATCAGTGAGGAGACTAGCGGGGGAGATGAGCAGTTCTTC.

This chain's CDR3 is CASSGLAIRAYNEQFF. CDR3 DNA sequence: TGTGCCAGCAGTGGACTAGCTATAAGAGCCTACAATGAGCAGTTCTTC. The rearrangement joins TRBV2 to TRBJ2-1, with 7 bases identical to TRBD2. After removal of 4 bases from V and 2 bases from J, the junction contained 8 bases not matched to a gene. From germline, CDR1 is SNHLY and CDR2 FYNNEI. CDR3 length: 16 residues.

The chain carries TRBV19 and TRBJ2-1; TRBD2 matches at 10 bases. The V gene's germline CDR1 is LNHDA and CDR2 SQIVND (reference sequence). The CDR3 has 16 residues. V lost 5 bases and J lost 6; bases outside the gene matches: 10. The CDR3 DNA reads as TGTGCCAGTAGTGCCAAGGTGACTAGCGGGTCCAATGAGCAGTTCTTC. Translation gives CASSAKVTSGSNEQFF.

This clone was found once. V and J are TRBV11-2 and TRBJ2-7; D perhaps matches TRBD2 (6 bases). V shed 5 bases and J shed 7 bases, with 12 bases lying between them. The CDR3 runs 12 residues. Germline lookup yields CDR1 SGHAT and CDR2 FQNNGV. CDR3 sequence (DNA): TGTGCCAGCAGCAGAGGGCTAGCGGAGCAGTACTTC. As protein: CASSRGLAEQYF. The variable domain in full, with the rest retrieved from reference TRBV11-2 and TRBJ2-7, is EAGVAQSPRYKIIEKRQSVAFWCNPISGHATLYWYQQILGQGPKLLIQFQNNGVVDDSQLPKDRFSAERLKGVDSTLKIQPAKLEDSAVYLCASSRGLAEQYFGPGTRLTVT.

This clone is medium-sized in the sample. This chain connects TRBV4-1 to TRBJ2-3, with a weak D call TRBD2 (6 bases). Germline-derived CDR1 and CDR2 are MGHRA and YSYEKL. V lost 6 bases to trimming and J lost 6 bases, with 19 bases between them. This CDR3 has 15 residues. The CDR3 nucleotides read TGCGCCAGCAGGTCCTCAAGCGCAGGGAGGGATACGCAGTATTTT. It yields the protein CASRSSSAGRDTQYF.